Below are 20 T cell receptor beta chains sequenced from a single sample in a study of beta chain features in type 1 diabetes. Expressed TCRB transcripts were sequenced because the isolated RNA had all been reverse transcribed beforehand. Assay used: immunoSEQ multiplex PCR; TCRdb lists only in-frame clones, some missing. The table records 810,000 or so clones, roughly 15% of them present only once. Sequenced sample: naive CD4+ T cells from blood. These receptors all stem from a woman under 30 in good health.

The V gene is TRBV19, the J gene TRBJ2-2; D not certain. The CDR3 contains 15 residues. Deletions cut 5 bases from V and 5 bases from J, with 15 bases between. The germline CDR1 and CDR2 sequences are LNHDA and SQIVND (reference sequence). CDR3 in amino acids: CASSHERLRTGELFF. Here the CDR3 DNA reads TGTGCCAGTAGTCATGAACGGCTAAGGACCGGGGAGCTGTTTTTT.

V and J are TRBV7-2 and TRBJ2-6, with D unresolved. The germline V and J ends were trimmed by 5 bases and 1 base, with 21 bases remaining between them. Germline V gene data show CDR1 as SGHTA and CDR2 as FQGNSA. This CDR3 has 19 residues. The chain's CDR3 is CASSPHGRTILSGANVLTF. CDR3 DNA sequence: TGTGCCAGCAGCCCCCACGGACGGACGATACTTTCTGGGGCCAACGTCCTGACTTTC.

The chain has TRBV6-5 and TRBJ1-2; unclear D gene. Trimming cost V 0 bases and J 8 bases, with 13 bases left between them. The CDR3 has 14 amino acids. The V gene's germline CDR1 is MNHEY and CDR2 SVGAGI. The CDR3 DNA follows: TGTGCCAGCAGTTACTCTGGACTCGGAGGCGGCTACACCTTC. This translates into CASSYSGLGGGYTF.

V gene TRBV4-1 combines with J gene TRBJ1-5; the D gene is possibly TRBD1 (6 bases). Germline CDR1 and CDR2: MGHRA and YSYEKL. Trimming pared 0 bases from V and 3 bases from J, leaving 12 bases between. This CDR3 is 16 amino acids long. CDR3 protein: CASSQDRQANNQPQHF. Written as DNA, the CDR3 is TGCGCCAGCAGCCAAGATCGACAGGCCAACAATCAGCCCCAGCATTTT.

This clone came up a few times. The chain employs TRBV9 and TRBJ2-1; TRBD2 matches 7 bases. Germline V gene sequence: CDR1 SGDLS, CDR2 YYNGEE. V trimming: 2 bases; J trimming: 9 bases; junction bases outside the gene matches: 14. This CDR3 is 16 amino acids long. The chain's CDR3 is CASSVGGVAGGREQFF. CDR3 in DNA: TGTGCCAGCAGCGTTGGGGGGGTAGCCGGAGGGCGTGAGCAGTTCTTC.

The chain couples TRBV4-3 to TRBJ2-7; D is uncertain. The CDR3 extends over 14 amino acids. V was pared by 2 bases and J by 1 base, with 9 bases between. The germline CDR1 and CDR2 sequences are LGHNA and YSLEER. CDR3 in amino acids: CASSQSYDSYEQYF. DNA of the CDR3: TGCGCCAGCAGCCAAAGCTATGATTCCTACGAGCAGTACTTC.

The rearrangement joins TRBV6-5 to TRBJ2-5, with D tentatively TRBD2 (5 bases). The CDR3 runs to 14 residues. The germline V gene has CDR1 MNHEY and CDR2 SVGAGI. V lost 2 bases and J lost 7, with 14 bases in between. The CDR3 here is CASSYGRGILTQYF. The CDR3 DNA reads TGTGCCAGCAGTTACGGCCGGGGAATATTGACCCAGTACTTC.

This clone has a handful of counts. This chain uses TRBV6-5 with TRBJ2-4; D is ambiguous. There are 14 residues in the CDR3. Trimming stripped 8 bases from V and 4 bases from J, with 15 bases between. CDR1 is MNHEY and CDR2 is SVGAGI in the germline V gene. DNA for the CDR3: TGTGCCAGCCCCTCGGGCAGCGCTAAAAACATTCAGTACTTC. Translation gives CASPSGSAKNIQYF.

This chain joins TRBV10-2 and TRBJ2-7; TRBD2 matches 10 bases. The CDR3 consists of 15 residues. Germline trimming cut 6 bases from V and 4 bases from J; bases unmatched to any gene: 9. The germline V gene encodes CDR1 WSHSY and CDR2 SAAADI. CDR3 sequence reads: CASSKSSGSAYEQYF. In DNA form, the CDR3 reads TGCGCCAGCAGCAAATCTAGCGGGAGCGCGTACGAGCAGTACTTC.

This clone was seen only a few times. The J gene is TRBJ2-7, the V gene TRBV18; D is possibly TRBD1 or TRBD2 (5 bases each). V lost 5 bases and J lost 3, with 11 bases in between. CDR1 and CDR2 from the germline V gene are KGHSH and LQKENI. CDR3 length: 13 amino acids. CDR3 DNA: TGTGCCAGCTCAGTGGGGGTAGGCTACGAGCAGTACTTC. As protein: CASSVGVGYEQYF.

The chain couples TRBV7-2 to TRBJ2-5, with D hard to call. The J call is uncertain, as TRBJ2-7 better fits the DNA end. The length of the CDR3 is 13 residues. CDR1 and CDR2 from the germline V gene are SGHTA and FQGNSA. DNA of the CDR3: TGTGCCAGCAATTTGCGGTTAACCTACGAGCAGTACTTC. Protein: CASNLRLTYEQYF.

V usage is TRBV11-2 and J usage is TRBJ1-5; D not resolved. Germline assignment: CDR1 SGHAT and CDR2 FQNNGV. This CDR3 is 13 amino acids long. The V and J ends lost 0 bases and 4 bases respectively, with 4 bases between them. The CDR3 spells CASSLERNQPQHF. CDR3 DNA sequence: TGTGCCAGCAGCTTAGAAAGGAATCAGCCCCAGCATTTT.

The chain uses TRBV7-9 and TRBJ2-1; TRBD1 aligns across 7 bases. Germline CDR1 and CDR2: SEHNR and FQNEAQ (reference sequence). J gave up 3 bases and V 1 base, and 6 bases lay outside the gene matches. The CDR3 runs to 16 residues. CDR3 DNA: TGTGCCAGCAGCTTAGGGGCAGGGGGATTCTACAATGAGCAGTTCTTC. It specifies CASSLGAGGFYNEQFF.

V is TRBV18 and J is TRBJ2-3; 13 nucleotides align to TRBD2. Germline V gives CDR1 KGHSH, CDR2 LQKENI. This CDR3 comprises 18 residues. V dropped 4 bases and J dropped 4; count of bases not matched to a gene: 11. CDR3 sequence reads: CASSRTSGRAGVSDTQYF. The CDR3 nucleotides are TGTGCCAGCTCACGAACTAGCGGGAGGGCCGGAGTTTCAGATACGCAGTATTTT.

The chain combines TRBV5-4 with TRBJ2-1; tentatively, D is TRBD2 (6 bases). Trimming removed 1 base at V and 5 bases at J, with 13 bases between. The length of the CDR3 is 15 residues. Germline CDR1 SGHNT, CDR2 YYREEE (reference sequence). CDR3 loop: CASSLNLAQDNEQFF. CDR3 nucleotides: TGTGCCAGCAGCTTGAATCTAGCGCAAGACAATGAGCAGTTCTTC. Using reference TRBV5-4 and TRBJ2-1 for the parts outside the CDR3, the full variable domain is ETGVTQSPTHLIKTRGQQVTLRCSSQSGHNTVSWYQQALGQGPQFIFQYYREEENGRGNFPPRFSGLQFPNYSSELNVNALELDDSALYLCASSLNLAQDNEQFFGPGTRLTVL.

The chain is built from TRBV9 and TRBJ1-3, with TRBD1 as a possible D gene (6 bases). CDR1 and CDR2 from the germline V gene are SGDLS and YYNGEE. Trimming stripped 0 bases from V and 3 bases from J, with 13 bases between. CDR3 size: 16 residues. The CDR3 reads CASSVGSDRNGNTIYF. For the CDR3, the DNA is TGTGCCAGCAGCGTAGGGTCAGACAGGAATGGAAACACCATATATTTT.

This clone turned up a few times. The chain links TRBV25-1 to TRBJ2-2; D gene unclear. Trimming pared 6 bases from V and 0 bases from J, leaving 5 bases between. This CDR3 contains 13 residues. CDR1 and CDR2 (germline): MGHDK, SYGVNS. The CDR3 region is CASRFPNTGELFF. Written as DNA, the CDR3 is TGTGCCAGCAGGTTCCCGAACACCGGGGAGCTGTTTTTT.

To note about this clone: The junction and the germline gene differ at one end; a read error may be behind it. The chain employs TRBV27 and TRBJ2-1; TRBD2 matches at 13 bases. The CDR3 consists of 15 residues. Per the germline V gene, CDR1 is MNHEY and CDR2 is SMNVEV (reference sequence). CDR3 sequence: CASSPGLAGLGKQFF. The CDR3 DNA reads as TGCGCCAGCAGCCCGGGACTAGCGGGACTTGGTAAGCAGTTCTTC.

The CDR3 DNA reads as TGTGCCAGCAGCTTATCCCGGACAGTAAACATTCAGTACTTC. This translates into CASSLSRTVNIQYF. The chain has TRBV7-2 and TRBJ2-4, with a possible D match to TRBD1 (6 bases). CDR1 is SGHTA and CDR2 is FQGNSA in the germline V gene. The CDR3 extends over 14 amino acids. The V gene lost 2 bases and the J gene lost 6 bases, with 11 bases spanning the gap.

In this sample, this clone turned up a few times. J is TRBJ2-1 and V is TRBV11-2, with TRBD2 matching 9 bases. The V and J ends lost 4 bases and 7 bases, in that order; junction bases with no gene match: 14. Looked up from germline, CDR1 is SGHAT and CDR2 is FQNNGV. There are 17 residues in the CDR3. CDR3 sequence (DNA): TGTGCCAGCAGCTGGGGGTACAGTGGTAGCGGGAGTAATGAGCAGTTCTTC. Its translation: CASSWGYSGSGSNEQFF. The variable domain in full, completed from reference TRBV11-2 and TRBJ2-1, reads EAGVAQSPRYKIIEKRQSVAFWCNPISGHATLYWYQQILGQGPKLLIQFQNNGVVDDSQLPKDRFSAERLKGVDSTLKIQPAKLEDSAVYLCASSWGYSGSGSNEQFFGPGTRLTVL.